This T cell receptor beta chain comes out of a study of blood T cell repertoires in COVID-19 (dated by TCRdb to 2020 to 2022). Turning to the overall study: Samples covering the acute and convalescent phases of COVID-19 were provided by collaborators in the United States, Italy and Spain. The prospective study material was composed of cDNA or gDNA derived from T cells, B-cell-depleted T cells, or PBMCs. Subjects who had been exposed to COVID-19, were actively infected with it, or had recovered from it provided the deeply sampled blood TCRbeta repertoires that made up the dataset. The repertoires were released in a freely available public database meant as a resource for research on the immune response to SARS-CoV-2. Samples were obtained from the ongoing ImmuneRACE study (first 160 participants) and from 1,254 subjects provided by 6 global collaborators. A de-identified subject ID, COVID-19 status, age in years and sex were almost always included in the sample metadata. Where available, HLA class I and class II types were obtained from metadata supplied by the sample provider rather than from assay-based typing. Findings and caveats that apply to the study as a whole: The amount of clinical and demographic metadata varied by source and participant and was provided uncurated.

In the prospective study, participants were about 18 to 90 years old, resided in about two dozen geographic areas of the United States, and were enrolled through a virtual design. Cohort assignment in the prospective study relied on participant-reported clinical history from a screening survey and a study questionnaire. Recovered participants in ImmuneRACE Cohort 3 were defined by two consecutive negative NP/OP PCR tests, clearance by a healthcare professional, or resolution of symptoms. In the prospective study, mobile phlebotomists collected whole blood, serum and a nasopharyngeal or oropharyngeal swab from each participant. Over a roughly 2-month period, participants in the prospective study had the option of providing additional blood draws and questionnaires. Before DNA extraction, prospective study blood samples were shipped either frozen or at room temperature. About this clone itself: Its antigen specificity is not known. Per-nucleotide qualities are absent, and no much larger clonotype sits a single base away.

V loses 6 bases, J loses 7 bases, and the germline ends lie 19 bases apart. Spanning cysteine to phenylalanine, the CDR3 consists of 15 amino acids. Kept here is only the CDR3 DNA, which spans 45 bases and is read in frame from base 1. In the germline V gene, CDR1 corresponds to MDHEN and CDR2 to SYDVKM. The immunoSEQ Assay, a bias-controlled multiplex PCR, was used to amplify TCRbeta CDR3 regions from genomic DNA. In the source study's methods: The number of nucleated cells in each sample was estimated by amplification of reference gene primers within the assay. To quantify the absolute abundance of each unique TCRbeta CDR3 rearrangement, sequence reads were collapsed and filtered. Productive Simpson clonality was computed per sample as the square root of Simpson's diversity index over productive rearrangements. In TCRdb, the immuneACCESS table is reduced to in-frame sequences with V and J assigned. These tables do not hold every clone; where another copy was compared, an unresolved V gene accounts for under half, and the others remain unexplained. The V and J calls and clone size were taken over from that table, and D and trimming were inferred from the DNA. This sample gives around 170,000 clones in total; 70% to 85% of them show up just once. The leading ten clones occupy less than 15% of the sample.

The V and J genes are TRBV28 and TRBJ1-5; TRBD1 is a weak D gene call, 6 bases matching. The sample consisted of PBMCs or T cells enriched from blood (not recorded which). This clonotype was sampled from a man between 50 and 59 years old who had recovered from COVID-19. The CDR3 protein is CASSQRNRERQPQHF. The nucleotide sequence is given as TGTGCCAGCAGCCAGAGGAACAGGGAGCGACAGCCCCAGCATTTT.